This record looks at one T cell receptor (beta chain) sequence and its context. Its antigen remains unidentified. One entry per CDR3 protein, called by TCRdb with MiXCR from the 5' RACE reads. The sample carries around 550,000 distinct CDR3 sequences, under 25% recorded once. The sample belongs to a study of T cells after yellow fever vaccination. Study-level results: Reappearance after the booster was seen for most primary-vaccination clones, at about 95% CD4 and around 90% CD8. Only a minor proportion of clonotypes was detected across both CD4 and CD8 compartments. Highly abundant clonotypes carried over from the bulk population could end up in FACS-sorted repertoires as contaminants.

The TCR originated in a man aged 25 to 45 who received the YFV17D yellow fever vaccine. The material was PBMCs, obtained 15 days after the yellow fever booster vaccination.

The CDR3 DNA sequence: TGCGCCAAGACAGGGACGGCAGATACGCAGTATTTT. Its protein product is CAKTGTADTQYF. The chain couples TRBV29-1 to TRBJ2-3; 7 nucleotides agree with TRBD1. Germline V gene data show CDR1 as SQVTM and CDR2 as ANQGSEA. This CDR3 has 12 amino acids.